The clone carrying this T cell receptor (beta chain) appeared once. Between the trimmed V and J ends, which lost 8 bases and 3 bases, there was a span of 16 bases. This CDR3 spans 14 amino acids. Germline V lookup: CDR1 MDHEN, CDR2 SYDVKM. The data were obtained in a study of blood T cell repertoires in COVID-19. At the level of the study: From the United States, Italy and Spain came samples of acute and convalescent COVID-19.

The data were produced by immunoSEQ multiplex PCR, yet TCRdb's version contains in-frame clones alone and is incomplete. The sample holds 150,000 to 200,000 clones, around four fifths seen once. Specimen: peripheral blood. This chain joins TRBV28 and TRBJ1-2, with a possible D match to TRBD1 (5 bases). The sequence was obtained from a woman in her sixties or seventies with COVID-19, enrolled during active disease. CDR3: CASYMSGPDYGYTF. The DNA for the CDR3 is TGTGCCAGCTATATGTCAGGGCCTGACTATGGCTACACCTTC.